Presented here are 22 T cell receptor beta chains from one specimen sequenced in a study of T cells in Graves' hyperthyroidism and ophthalmopathy. The CDR3 regions of TCR beta were amplified from RNA transcripts. The HTBI primer set was used in a first-round RT-PCR of the TCR CDR3. Using its own MiXCR run on the multiplex PCR reads, TCRdb lists one record per CDR3 protein. The sample records under 650,000 distinct CDR3 sequences, roughly 17% being singletons. Material for sequencing was blood. All receptors derive from a woman aged 25 to 39 with Graves' hyperthyroidism.

This clonotype turned up a few times. A much larger clone is a single base away; this may be a read error. The V call is TRBV27, the J call TRBJ2-7; D ambiguous. V gave up 11 bases and J gave up 0 bases, with 11 bases separating them. Per germline, CDR1 MNHEY and CDR2 SMNVEV (reference sequence). CDR3 length: 12 amino acids. The CDR3, as DNA: TGTGCCGGCAAAGCCAACTCCTACGAGCAGTACTTC. This sequence encodes CAGKANSYEQYF.

This clonotype was counted ten times or more. The V and J genes are TRBV12-3 or TRBV12-4 and TRBJ2-5; the match to TRBD1 covers 11 bases. The CDR3 extends over 15 amino acids. After removal of 8 bases from V and 5 bases from J, the junction contained 10 bases not matched to a gene. The CDR3 spells CASGRRTGGAETQYF. The CDR3, as DNA: TGTGCCAGCGGGAGAAGGACAGGGGGCGCGGAGACCCAGTACTTC.

This clonotype was seen repeatedly, ten times or more. The rearrangement links TRBV2 to TRBJ2-2; D possibly corresponds to TRBD1 (5 bases). V lost 6 bases, J lost 6 bases, and 14 bases lay in between. The CDR3 is made up of 14 amino acids. Germline V CDR1 and CDR2: SNHLY, FYNNEI. The CDR3 loop is CASSLLLGAGELFF. CDR3 coding DNA: TGTGCCAGCAGCCTATTGTTAGGGGCCGGGGAGCTGTTTTTT.

The rearrangement joins TRBV5-1 to TRBJ1-1; TRBD1 matches at 8 bases. CDR1 and CDR2 (germline): SGHRS, YFSETQ. V dropped 4 bases and J dropped 1; count of bases not matched to a gene: 6. The CDR3 runs to 15 residues. The CDR3 sequence: CASSPDRGTNTEAFF. DNA for the CDR3: TGCGCCAGCAGCCCAGACAGGGGAACGAACACTGAAGCTTTCTTT. Full variable domain (rest looked up from reference TRBV5-1 and TRBJ1-1): KAGVTQTPRYLIKTRGQQVTLSCSPISGHRSVSWYQQTPGQGLQFLFEYFSETQRNKGNFPGRFSGRQFSNSRSEMNVSTLELGDSALYLCASSPDRGTNTEAFFGQGTRLTVV.

This clonotype has a count of ten or more. This chain's CDR3 is CASSLPGTGLDEQFF. DNA for the CDR3: TGTGCCAGCAGCTTACCCGGGACAGGGCTCGATGAGCAGTTCTTC. The rearrangement links TRBV3-1 to TRBJ2-1, with 9 bases that match TRBD1. The CDR3 has 15 amino acids. The ends lost 5 bases at V and 8 bases at J; junction bases unmatched: 10. Germline CDR1 is LGHDT and CDR2 is YNNKEL (reference sequence).

This sequence joins TRBV7-2 and TRBJ2-7, with 12 bases fitting TRBD2. Per germline, CDR1 SGHTA and CDR2 FQGNSA. J lost 8 bases, V lost 3 bases, and 5 bases had no gene match. This CDR3 has 14 residues. The CDR3 loop is CASSFLAGGPKQYF. The CDR3 nucleotides read TGTGCCAGCAGCTTTCTAGCGGGAGGGCCTAAGCAGTACTTC.

Many counts were recorded for this clonotype. The V and J genes are TRBV12-3 or TRBV12-4 and TRBJ2-3; 16 bases fit TRBD2. Trimming removed 6 bases from V and 5 bases from J; junction bases left unmatched: 11. This CDR3 has 18 amino acids. CDR3 loop: CASSSSGTSGRARDTQYF. The CDR3 coding sequence is TGTGCCAGCAGCTCGTCCGGGACTAGCGGGAGGGCCAGAGATACGCAGTATTTT.

This chain links TRBV30 with TRBJ2-7; D is perhaps TRBD2 (6 bases). Per the germline V gene, CDR1 is GTSNPN and CDR2 is SVGIG (reference sequence). The CDR3 length is 13 residues. Trimming removed 3 bases from V and 0 bases from J, with 9 bases in between. CDR3 loop: CAWRRRGSYEQYF. The DNA of the CDR3 is TGTGCCTGGAGGCGGCGGGGCTCCTACGAGCAGTACTTC.

J is TRBJ2-1 and V is TRBV5-1; D may be TRBD1 or TRBD2 (5 bases each). The V gene lost 2 bases and the J gene lost 8 bases, with 20 bases spanning the gap. CDR1 and CDR2 (germline): SGHRS, YFSETQ. CDR3 length equals 16 residues. Here the CDR3 DNA reads TGCGCCAGCAGCTTCGGGGACCGCGGCCAGACGGATGAGCAGTTCTTC. This encodes CASSFGDRGQTDEQFF.

This chain uses TRBV9 with TRBJ2-5, with 7 bases matching TRBD2. The CDR3 spans 14 residues. CDR1 and CDR2 (germline): SGDLS, YYNGEE. Trimming at V came to 2 bases and at J to 5 bases, leaving 6 bases not matched to a gene. CDR3 residues: CASSVLAAEETQYF. CDR3 in DNA: TGTGCCAGCAGCGTCCTAGCGGCCGAGGAGACCCAGTACTTC. The variable domain in full, with the rest retrieved from reference TRBV9 and TRBJ2-5, is DSGVTQTPKHLITATGQRVTLRCSPRSGDLSVYWYQQSLDQGLQFLIQYYNGEERAKGNILERFSAQQFPDLHSELNLSSLELGDSALYFCASSVLAAEETQYFGPGTRLLVL.

This clonotype has a count of ten or more. CDR3: CASSSSVAYEQYF. DNA for the CDR3: TGTGCCAGCAGTTCTAGCGTGGCCTACGAGCAGTACTTC. The V call is TRBV12-3 or TRBV12-4, the J call TRBJ2-7, with a possible D match to TRBD2 (6 bases). The V and J ends lost 4 bases and 2 bases respectively, with 9 bases between them. The CDR3 loop spans 13 amino acids.

The chain joins TRBV27 to TRBJ1-6; tentative D call: TRBD1 (6 bases). Germline assignment: CDR1 MNHEY and CDR2 SMNVEV (reference sequence). With 6 bases removed from V and 6 bases from J, the gap between germline ends came to 18 bases. This CDR3 comprises 16 residues. CDR3 in amino acids: CASSLNQQGPNSPLHF. Written as DNA, the CDR3 is TGTGCCAGCAGCCTAAACCAACAGGGTCCTAATTCACCCCTCCACTTT.

This clonotype was seen ten or more times. This sequence joins TRBV5-1 and TRBJ2-3, with 9 positions matching TRBD2. CDR3 size: 16 residues. Germline CDR1 and CDR2: SGHRS and YFSETQ. V gave up 2 bases and J gave up 2 bases; unmatched junction bases: 6. Here the CDR3 reads CASSFIAGAVTDTQYF. CDR3 nucleotides: TGCGCCAGCAGCTTCATAGCGGGAGCCGTCACAGATACGCAGTATTTT.

This clonotype turned up a few times. The chain recombines TRBV4-3 with TRBJ1-1; D may be TRBD1 (6 bases). The CDR3 contains 15 residues. Germline CDR1 is LGHNA and CDR2 is YSLEER. V gave up 1 base and J gave up 6 bases, with 15 bases separating them. CDR3 protein: CASSQAYRAPPEAFF. DNA for the CDR3: TGCGCCAGCAGCCAAGCATACAGGGCTCCTCCTGAAGCTTTCTTT.

This clonotype has a count of ten or more. V gene TRBV11-2 combines with J gene TRBJ1-6; perhaps TRBD1 as D (6 bases). The CDR3 loop spans 17 amino acids. V gave up 5 bases and J gave up 5 bases, with 19 bases separating them. The germline V gene encodes CDR1 SGHAT and CDR2 FQNNGV. The CDR3 region is CASSPIRGSLNNSPLHF. CDR3 DNA: TGTGCCAGCAGCCCCATCAGGGGCAGCCTCAATAATTCACCCCTCCACTTT.

This clonotype showed up many times. This rearrangement joins TRBV20-1 to TRBJ2-7, with 7 bases aligning to TRBD2. V was clipped by 5 bases and J by 7 bases; unmatched bases: 5. The germline CDR1 and CDR2 sequences are DFQATT and SNEGSKA (reference sequence). The CDR3 runs to 11 residues. The CDR3 region is CSAEMGGEQYF. The CDR3 DNA follows: TGCAGTGCTGAGATGGGGGGGGAGCAGTACTTC.

This clonotype appeared many times. V gene TRBV28 combines with J gene TRBJ2-3; D is possibly TRBD2 (6 bases). V was pared by 7 bases and J by 0 bases, with 17 bases between. Germline V CDR1 and CDR2: MDHEN, SYDVKM. This CDR3 comprises 16 residues. In DNA form, the CDR3 reads TGTGCCAGCACCCTGGGCGGACTAAGCAGCACAGATACGCAGTATTTT. It encodes CASTLGGLSSTDTQYF.

The chain joins TRBV6-2 or TRBV6-3 to TRBJ1-6, with 7 nucleotides matching TRBD1. V lost 5 bases and J lost 7; bases outside the gene matches: 11. This CDR3 contains 16 residues. The germline gives CDR1 MNHEY, CDR2 SVGEGT. CDR3: CASSPDRDPINSPLHF. The CDR3 DNA is TGTGCCAGCAGTCCCGACAGGGATCCTATAAATTCACCCCTCCACTTT.

The chain uses TRBV11-2 and TRBJ1-6, with TRBD1 as a possible D gene (5 bases). Germline-derived CDR1 and CDR2 are SGHAT and FQNNGV. The CDR3 has 15 amino acids. Between the trimmed V and J ends, which lost 2 bases and 3 bases, there was a span of 8 bases. The CDR3: CASSLWQGYNSPLHF. In DNA form, the CDR3 reads TGTGCCAGCAGCTTATGGCAGGGCTATAATTCACCCCTCCACTTT.

This clonotype was detected only once. The V call is TRBV7-2, the J call TRBJ2-7, with D uncertain. V dropped 1 base and J dropped 2 bases, with 21 bases sitting between them. The CDR3 runs 18 residues. Germline V lookup: CDR1 SGHTA, CDR2 FQGNSA. Written as DNA, the CDR3 is TGTGCCAGCAGCTTAGAAAGAGTTTCTAGGACCTCGACCTACGAGCAGTACTTC. Its translation: CASSLERVSRTSTYEQYF.

This clonotype has a count of ten or more. This chain connects TRBV11-1 to TRBJ2-3; the D gene is possibly TRBD1 (6 bases). Trimming cost V 3 bases and J 5 bases, with 15 bases left between them. Germline values: CDR1 SGHAT, CDR2 FQDESV (reference sequence). The CDR3 covers 15 residues. The CDR3 loop is CASSLPGTYQDTQYF. CDR3 DNA sequence: TGTGCCAGCAGCTTGCCGGGGACATATCAAGATACGCAGTATTTT. Full variable domain (outside the CDR3, taken from reference TRBV11-1 and TRBJ2-3): EAEVAQSPRYKITEKSQAVAFWCDPISGHATLYWYRQILGQGPELLVQFQDESVVDDSQLPKDRFSAERLKGVDSTLKIQPAELGDSAMYLCASSLPGTYQDTQYFGPGTRLTVL.

This clonotype appeared a single time. V usage is TRBV30 and J usage is TRBJ2-7, with D tentatively TRBD1 or TRBD2 (6 bases each). The CDR3 has 13 residues. Germline V gives CDR1 GTSNPN, CDR2 SVGIG (reference sequence). V was pared by 6 bases and J by 5 bases, with 17 bases between. Here the CDR3 reads CACRPGAGNEQYF. For the CDR3, the DNA is TGTGCCTGTAGACCGGGGGCTGGAAACGAGCAGTACTTC.